This T cell receptor (beta chain) emerged from a study of cytomegalovirus exposure and HLA in healthy donors. The study, taken as a whole, reports: As a later analysis showed, a missense DCLRE1C variant was linked to trimming of TCR beta V- and J-genes. Sequencing likely generated an artifact that appeared as a cluster of highly shared sequence variants.

CDR1 is GTSNPN and CDR2 is SVGIG in the germline V gene (reference sequence). V lost 1 base and J lost 0, with 6 bases in between. CDR3 length: 13 amino acids. 60 Vbeta and 13 Jbeta primers were used in PCR. TCRdb's table, derived via immunoSEQ multiplex PCR, lists solely in-frame clones and lacks some. The sample lists fewer than 200,000 clones, 75% to 90% occurring once. In the case of this clone: Antigen specificity is unknown. The sample contains more than one DNA sequence encoding this CDR3.

The chain has TRBV30 and TRBJ1-1; D not certain. Sequencing was carried out using PBMCs. The source is a boy aged 2 to 10 in good health and CMV-seronegative. The CDR3 here is CAWSAQLNTEAFF. As DNA, the CDR3 is TGTGCCTGGAGTGCACAGTTGAACACTGAAGCTTTCTTT.